This TCR beta chain emerged from a study of blood T cell repertoires in COVID-19. About the research overall: Italy, Spain and the United States were the sources of the convalescent and acute COVID-19 samples. T cells, B-cell-depleted T cells, or PBMCs supplied cDNA or gDNA.

The CDR3 covers 14 residues. Germline assignment: CDR1 KGHDR and CDR2 SFDVKD. V was shortened by 4 bases and J by 3 bases, with 10 bases between the two germline ends. As originally analysed: Reference gene primer amplification gave estimated nucleated cell counts. Clones were read by immunoSEQ multiplex PCR, and TCRdb kept only the in-frame ones, dropping some. Clone size and the V and J calls come from that table; the DNA yielded D and trimming. The repertoire has 300,000 to 450,000 clones, 80% to 90% of them found once; the top ten carry roughly 10%. While infection was still active, Seattle patients were enrolled and then followed longitudinally.

This receptor was taken from a woman aged 25 to 39 with COVID-19, enrolled during active disease. Material for sequencing was peripheral blood. The chain employs TRBV24-1 and TRBJ2-3, with TRBD2 as a possible D gene (6 bases). The CDR3 coding sequence is TGTGCCACCAGTGACGGACTAACTACAGATACGCAGTATTTT. This codes for CATSDGLTTDTQYF.